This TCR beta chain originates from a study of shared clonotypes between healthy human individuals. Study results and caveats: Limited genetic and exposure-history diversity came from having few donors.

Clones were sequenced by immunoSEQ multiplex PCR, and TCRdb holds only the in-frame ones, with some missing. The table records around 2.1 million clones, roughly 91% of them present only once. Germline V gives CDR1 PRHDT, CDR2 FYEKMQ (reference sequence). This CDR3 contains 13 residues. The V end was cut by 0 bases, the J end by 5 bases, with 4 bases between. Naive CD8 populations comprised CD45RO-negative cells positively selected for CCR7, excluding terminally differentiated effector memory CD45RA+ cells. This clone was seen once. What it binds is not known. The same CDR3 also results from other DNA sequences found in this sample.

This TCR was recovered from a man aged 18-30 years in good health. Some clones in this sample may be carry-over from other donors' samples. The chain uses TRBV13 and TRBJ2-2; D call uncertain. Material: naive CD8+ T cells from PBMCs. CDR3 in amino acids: CASSLGRTGELFF. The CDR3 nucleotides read TGTGCCAGCAGCTTAGGCCGGACCGGGGAGCTGTTTTTT. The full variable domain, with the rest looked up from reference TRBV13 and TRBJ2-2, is AAGVIQSPRHLIKEKRETATLKCYPIPRHDTVYWYQQGPGQDPQFLISFYEKMQSDKGSIPDRFSAQQFSDYHSELNMSSLELGDSALYFCASSLGRTGELFFGEGSRLTVL.